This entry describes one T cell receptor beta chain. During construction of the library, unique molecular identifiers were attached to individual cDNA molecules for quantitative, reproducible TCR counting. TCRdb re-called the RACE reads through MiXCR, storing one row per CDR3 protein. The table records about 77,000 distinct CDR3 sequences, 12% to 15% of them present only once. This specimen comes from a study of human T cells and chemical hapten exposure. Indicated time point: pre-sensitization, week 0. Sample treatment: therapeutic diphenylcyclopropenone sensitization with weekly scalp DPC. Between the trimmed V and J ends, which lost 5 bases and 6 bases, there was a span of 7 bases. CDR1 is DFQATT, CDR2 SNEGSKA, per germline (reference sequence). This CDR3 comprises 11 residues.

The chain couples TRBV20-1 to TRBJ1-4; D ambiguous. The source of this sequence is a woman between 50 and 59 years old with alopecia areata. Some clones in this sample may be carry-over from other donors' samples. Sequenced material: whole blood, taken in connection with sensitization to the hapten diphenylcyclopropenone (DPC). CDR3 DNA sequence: TGCAGTGCTCCCGCTTATGAAAAACTGTTTTTT. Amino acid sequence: CSAPAYEKLFF.